A selection of T cell receptor beta chains follows, all from one sample in a study of CD8 T cells in Susac syndrome. TCRdb reprocessed the immunoSEQ multiplex PCR reads via MiXCR and lists one record per CDR3 protein. This table has a few hundred thousand distinct CDR3 sequences, approximately 84% appearing once. Specimen: CD8+ T cells from PBMCs. These TCRs come from a human donor with multiple sclerosis. CDR3s include the opening cysteine and the closing phenylalanine or tryptophan. D genes are given only for firm matches. Clone size, where shown, is once, few, many, or a class for clones that have expanded.

j_call v_call d_call clone_size cdr3_nt cdr3_aa
TRBJ1-4 TRBV12-3/TRBV12-4 NA NA TGTGCCAGCAGTCTCGGACAGACTAATGAAAAACTGTTTTTT CASSLGQTNEKLFF
TRBJ1-1 TRBV7-9 NA NA TGTGCCAGCAGCCCGTCCAGACTCACTGAAGCTTTCTTT CASSPSRLTEAFF
TRBJ1-2 TRBV28 NA once TGTGCCAGCAGAGGTCCCCTCTATAACTATGGCTACACCTTC CASRGPLYNYGYTF
TRBJ2-3 TRBV7-9 NA NA TGTGCCAGCAGATCTCGGACAGAGAGGCCTACAGATACGCAGTATTTT CASRSRTERPTDTQYF
TRBJ1-2 TRBV28 TRBD1 NA TGTGCCAGCAGTTCACCGGGACAGGTCTCTGCGTACTATGGCTACACCTTC CASSSPGQVSAYYGYTF
TRBJ2-1 TRBV9 NA NA TGTGCCAGCAGCGGGCGGGACGGTTCTGAGCAGTTCTTC CASSGRDGSEQFF
TRBJ1-1 TRBV19 TRBD1 NA TGTGCCAGTAGTATCCGGAACAGGGGCTGGGGCACTGAAGCTTTCTTT CASSIRNRGWGTEAFF
TRBJ2-1 TRBV10-3 NA NA TGTGCCATCAGTGAGCGGGACGGGTATGAGCAGTTCTTC CAISERDGYEQFF
TRBJ2-1 TRBV12-3/TRBV12-4 TRBD2 NA TGTGCCAGCAGTTTGTTTCCTAGCGGCCACAATGAGCAGTTCTTC CASSLFPSGHNEQFF
TRBJ1-1 TRBV20-1 NA NA TGCAGTGCTAGGGGATCGGGACACTTGAACACTGAAGCTTTCTTT CSARGSGHLNTEAFF
TRBJ2-3 TRBV28 NA NA TGTGCCAGCAGACCAGACAGGGACTCAGATACGCAGTATTTT CASRPDRDSDTQYF
TRBJ1-1 TRBV7-9 NA NA TGTGCCAGCAGCACCCAGGGCTCTGAAGCTTTCTTT CASSTQGSEAFF
TRBJ1-5 TRBV12-3/TRBV12-4 NA NA TGTGCCAGCAGTAAGCAGAGGGCTAATCAGCCCCAGCATTTT CASSKQRANQPQHF
TRBJ1-2 TRBV10-3 NA once TGTGCCATCAGTGAGTCGGGGCGGACTAACTATGGCTACACCTTC CAISESGRTNYGYTF
TRBJ2-7 TRBV29-1 TRBD2 NA TGCAGCGTTAATAGCGGGAGGAGCTCCTACGAGCAGTACTTC CSVNSGRSSYEQYF
TRBJ2-2 TRBV6-5 TRBD2 NA TGTGCCAGCAGTTACAGCCTAGCGGGAGGGATTCGAGGCACCGGGGAGCTGTTTTTT CASSYSLAGGIRGTGELFF
TRBJ2-7 TRBV3-1 TRBD1 NA TGTGCCAGCAGCCAAGACGGGACAGGGGGCCCCTACGAGCAGTACTTC CASSQDGTGGPYEQYF
TRBJ1-5 TRBV10-3 TRBD1 NA TGTGCCGCCTCGACAGGGAGCAATCAGCCCCAGCATTTT CAASTGSNQPQHF
TRBJ2-2 TRBV27 NA NA TGTGCCAGCAGTTTCATGGCCACCGGGGAGCTGTTTTTT CASSFMATGELFF
TRBJ2-5 TRBV7-2 NA NA TGTGCCAGCAGCCCCCCCTCGCCACAAGAGACCCAGTACTTC CASSPPSPQETQYF
TRBJ1-1 TRBV25-1 TRBD1 NA TGTGCCAGCAGAAAGGACAGGGAGATAGCTGAAGCTTTCTTT CASRKDREIAEAFF
TRBJ2-5 TRBV2 TRBD2 NA TGTGCCAGCAGGGTACTAGCGGGAGATTCGGAGACCCAGTACTTC CASRVLAGDSETQYF
TRBJ1-4 TRBV2 NA NA TGTGCCAGCACCGTCGACATCTATGCAACTAATGAAAAACTGTTTTTT CASTVDIYATNEKLFF
TRBJ1-2 TRBV29-1 NA NA TGCAGCGTTGAGGGGACGGCCGTCAACTATGGCTACACCTTC CSVEGTAVNYGYTF
TRBJ1-2 TRBV27 NA NA TGTGCCAGCTCCCCGGCACAGAACTATGGCTACACCTTC CASSPAQNYGYTF
TRBJ2-3 TRBV24-1 NA NA TGTGCCACCAGGACAAGCATTCAGCGGATACCACACCAGTATTTT CATRTSIQRIPHQYF
TRBJ2-4 TRBV7-9 NA NA TGTGCCAGCAGCGATTCCACCTCCGGGACCTCTAAAAACATTCAGTACTTC CASSDSTSGTSKNIQYF
TRBJ2-1 TRBV2 NA NA TGTGCCAGCAGGGGGACTCCCGTGGCGTTCTTC CASRGTPVAFF
TRBJ2-7 TRBV28 NA NA TGTGCCAGCAGTTTATCCTCAGGGGTTTGGGGACAAAGCTCCTACGAGCAGTACTTC CASSLSSGVWGQSSYEQYF
TRBJ2-6 TRBV7-8 NA NA TGTGCCAGCAGCCTTTATAGGAGCGGGGCCAACGTCCTGACTTTC CASSLYRSGANVLTF
TRBJ2-1 TRBV11-2 TRBD2 NA TGTGCCAGCAGCCCTGGCGGGAGTGCCTACAATGAGCAGTTCTTC CASSPGGSAYNEQFF
TRBJ2-2 TRBV5-6 NA NA TGTGCCAGCAGCCCGCCGACGGCCCTAGCCGGGGAGCTGTTTTTT CASSPPTALAGELFF
TRBJ2-3 TRBV29-1 TRBD2 NA TGCAGCCCCCGGACTAGCGGGAGGGTCAGGGATACGCAGTATTTT CSPRTSGRVRDTQYF
TRBJ2-1 TRBV19 NA NA TGTGCCAGTAGTATAGTAGGGGGGGGCCCCAATGAGCAGTTCTTC CASSIVGGGPNEQFF
TRBJ2-1 TRBV5-1 TRBD2 NA TGCGCCAGCAGCCGTCCACTAGCGGGTTCTGGGGCCTACAATGAGCAGTTCTTC CASSRPLAGSGAYNEQFF
TRBJ2-5 TRBV11-1 NA NA TGTGCCAGCAGCCTCGTCGGCGATGAAGAGACCCAGTACTTC CASSLVGDEETQYF